This T cell receptor (beta chain) was captured by sequencing in a study of CD8+CD57+ T cells in acquired aplastic anemia. Turning to the study itself: DNA per sorted CD4+ or CD8+ sample ranged about 0.2 to 27.4 ug, averaging approximately 3.3 ug.

Sequencing involved patients with CD8+CD57+ cell expansion previously shown by flow cytometry. This clonotype was detected a few times. Profiles of TCR beta VDJ and CDR3 were generated from a genomic DNA template. TCRdb fed the reads into MiXCR, producing one record per CDR3 protein. The profile covers a few hundred thousand distinct CDR3 sequences, with approximately 32% appearing a single time and under 0.95% taken by the ten largest. The CDR3 contains 13 residues. CDR1 and CDR2 from the germline V gene are DFQATT and SNEGSKA (reference sequence). Unmatched junction bases numbered 3, after V lost 6 bases and J lost 7 bases.

The receptor was isolated from a human donor with aplastic anemia. The V gene is TRBV20-1, the J gene TRBJ2-1, with 13 nucleotides matching TRBD2. The material sequenced was sorted CD4+, CD8+, or CD8+CD57+ T cells (not recorded which) from PBMCs. This CDR3 reads CSAGTSGANEQFF. In DNA form, the CDR3 reads TGCAGTGCGGGGACTAGCGGGGCTAATGAGCAGTTCTTC.